The 24 T cell receptor beta chains below all came from one sample that was sequenced in a study of breast tumors, draining lymph nodes, adjacent tissues. The lymph nodes were axillary draining lymph nodes from breast cancer patients. TCRdb reanalysed the multiplex PCR reads using MiXCR and keeps one entry per CDR3 protein. The sample carries roughly 100,000 distinct CDR3 sequences, about 31% recorded once. Material for sequencing was axillary lymph node tissue. The receptor set was obtained from a female donor with breast cancer. Some clones in this sample may be carry-over from other donors' samples.

This clonotype was recorded many times. V and J are TRBV7-2 and TRBJ1-5, with a tentative D call TRBD1 (6 bases). The V end was cut by 7 bases, the J end by 7 bases, with 11 bases between. The CDR3 runs to 12 residues. Looked up from germline, CDR1 is SGHTA and CDR2 is FQGNSA. The CDR3 here is CASTEGGQPQHF. In DNA, the CDR3 is TGTGCCAGCACCGAGGGGGGGCAGCCCCAGCATTTT.

The chain links TRBV7-2 to TRBJ1-3; unclear D gene. With 5 bases removed from V and 1 base from J, the gap between germline ends came to 15 bases. From germline, CDR1 is SGHTA and CDR2 FQGNSA. The CDR3 totals 16 residues. The CDR3 here is CASSPRETESGNTIYF. Written as DNA, the CDR3 is TGTGCCAGCAGCCCACGCGAGACGGAGTCTGGAAACACCATATATTTT.

The sample holds a few counts of this clonotype. V and J are TRBV5-1 and TRBJ1-1; D call uncertain. Deletions cut 3 bases from V and 0 bases from J, with 9 bases between. The CDR3 spans 14 residues. The germline V gene has CDR1 SGHRS and CDR2 YFSETQ. The CDR3: CASSSDTLNTEAFF. The CDR3 DNA is TGCGCCAGCAGCTCTGACACCCTGAACACTGAAGCTTTCTTT.

This clonotype has ten or more counts. The chain combines TRBV7-9 with TRBJ2-5, with no clear D. V dropped 1 base and J dropped 0 bases, with 3 bases sitting between them. Germline V gene data show CDR1 as SEHNR and CDR2 as FQNEAQ (reference sequence). This CDR3 is 13 amino acids long. The CDR3 here is CASSLGYQETQYF. The CDR3 bases are TGTGCCAGCAGCTTAGGGTACCAAGAGACCCAGTACTTC.

Remarks on this clonotype: Given the absence of the conserved phenylalanine or tryptophan at the CDR3 end, a read error is likely. V usage is TRBV6-5 and J usage is TRBJ2-7, with 9 bases lining up with TRBD2. The CDR3 sequence is 15 residues long. Looked up from germline, CDR1 is MNHEY and CDR2 is SVGAGI. V shed 4 bases and J 2 bases; nucleotides not matched to a gene: 6. CDR3 protein: CASSSRTSATYEQYL. The CDR3 bases are TGTGCCAGCAGTTCCCGGACTAGCGCAACCTACGAGCAGTACCTC.

This clonotype was counted many times. The chain employs TRBV11-2 and TRBJ2-5, with 9 bases matching TRBD1. Germline CDR1 and CDR2: SGHAT and FQNNGV. After removal of 3 bases from V and 4 bases from J, the junction contained 9 bases not matched to a gene. The CDR3 is 16 residues long. The CDR3 DNA reads as TGTGCCAGCAGCTTGAGGACAGGGGCTGAAGGAGAGACCCAGTACTTC. Translation: CASSLRTGAEGETQYF.

The chain carries TRBV6-1 and TRBJ1-1; D not certain. Between the trimmed V and J ends, which lost 7 bases and 5 bases, there was a span of 17 bases. In germline, CDR1 is MNHNS, CDR2 SASEGT. The CDR3 consists of 14 residues. The CDR3 nucleotides read TGTGCCAGCACCCGCTCAGTGGGGTCGACTGAAGCTTTCTTT. The encoded protein is CASTRSVGSTEAFF.

Comment on this clonotype: The junction departs from the called germline gene at one end, perhaps through a read error. The chain recombines TRBV9 with TRBJ1-2; D not resolved. Germline V gene lookup returns CDR1 SGDLS and CDR2 YYNGEE. The CDR3 extends over 15 amino acids. Here the CDR3 DNA reads TGTACCAGCAGCGGAAGCGCGTTAGCTAACTATGGCTACACCTTC. Protein product: CTSSGSALANYGYTF.

Remarks on this clonotype: An end of the junction does not agree with germline; a read error may underlie this. This sequence joins TRBV15 and TRBJ2-5, with a possible D match to TRBD2 (6 bases). Germline assignment: CDR1 LNHNV and CDR2 YYDKDF (reference sequence). The CDR3 sequence is 14 residues long. DNA of the CDR3: TGTGCCACCAGCAGAGTGGGACTCCAAGATGCCAAACTGTTC. Protein product: CATSRVGLQDAKLF.

Notes on this clonotype: A much bigger clone sits one base away, suggesting this may be a read error. Without the conserved terminal phenylalanine or tryptophan, this CDR3 likely stems from a read error. This chain joins TRBV6-5 and TRBJ2-1, with 10 bases aligning to TRBD2. The ends lost 0 bases at V and 5 bases at J; junction bases unmatched: 4. The germline CDR1 and CDR2 sequences are MNHEY and SVGAGI. The CDR3 totals 16 residues. This chain's CDR3 is CASSYSLAGVNNEQFL. The CDR3 DNA reads TGTGCCAGCAGTTACTCGCTAGCGGGAGTCAACAATGAGCAGTTCCTC.

The sample holds many counts of this clonotype. Written as DNA, the CDR3 is TGCAGTGCTAGAGTTCCAATGGTTGCCGGATTGACGCAGTACTTC. This codes for CSARVPMVAGLTQYF. J is TRBJ2-7 and V is TRBV20-1; D remains ambiguous. CDR3 length equals 15 residues. With 1 base removed from V and 9 bases from J, the gap between germline ends came to 22 bases. Germline CDR1 and CDR2: DFQATT and SNEGSKA (reference sequence).

V gene TRBV5-1 combines with J gene TRBJ1-1; D gene unclear. CDR1 SGHRS and CDR2 YFSETQ come from the germline V gene. This CDR3 has 15 amino acids. V was trimmed by 3 bases and J by 2 bases, leaving 14 bases between them. The CDR3 coding sequence is TGCGCCAGCAGCTCCCGTAGCCGAAAAAACACTGAAGCTTTCTTT. This gives the protein CASSSRSRKNTEAFF. The variable domain in full, with the rest retrieved from reference TRBV5-1 and TRBJ1-1, is KAGVTQTPRYLIKTRGQQVTLSCSPISGHRSVSWYQQTPGQGLQFLFEYFSETQRNKGNFPGRFSGRQFSNSRSEMNVSTLELGDSALYLCASSSRSRKNTEAFFGQGTRLTVV.

This clonotype showed up many times. This sequence joins TRBV19 and TRBJ2-1, with a weak D call TRBD2 (6 bases). Between the trimmed V and J ends, which lost 6 bases and 8 bases, there was a span of 11 bases. This CDR3 is built from 12 residues. Germline V gives CDR1 LNHDA, CDR2 SQIVND (reference sequence). CDR3 nucleotides: TGTGCCAGTAGGCGGGGTCTCCATGAGCAGTTCTTC. Protein sequence: CASRRGLHEQFF.

The genes are TRBV7-2 and TRBJ2-3; D may be TRBD1 (5 bases). CDR1 SGHTA and CDR2 FQGNSA come from the germline V gene. V was cut by 2 bases and J by 10 bases, with 19 bases left in between. The CDR3 totals 15 residues. Written as DNA, the CDR3 is TGTGCCAGCAGCTTAAGGGGTATGGGCAGACAAGCGCAGTATTTT. It codes for CASSLRGMGRQAQYF.

There are many counts of this clonotype. This chain connects TRBV30 to TRBJ2-5; 9 bases are a match to TRBD2. This CDR3 is built from 15 residues. CDR1 is GTSNPN, CDR2 SVGIG, per germline (reference sequence). Trimming at V came to 2 bases and at J to 5 bases, leaving 9 bases not matched to a gene. In nucleotides, the CDR3 is TGTGCCTGGAGTACGGGCGGGAGGGCCAGGGAGACCCAGTACTTC. It translates to CAWSTGGRARETQYF.

The rearrangement uses TRBV6-4 and TRBJ1-5; D is unclear. V lost 4 bases and J 8 bases, leaving 12 bases between the germline ends. This CDR3 is built from 13 residues. The germline CDR1 and CDR2 sequences are MRHNA and SNTAGT. CDR3 nucleotides: TGTGCCAGCAGTGCCGATGACGGTAAGCCCCAGCATTTT. As protein: CASSADDGKPQHF.

This clonotype was found many times. This chain connects TRBV19 to TRBJ2-6; 8 bases match TRBD1. Germline CDR1 reads LNHDA; CDR2 reads SQIVND (reference sequence). V shed 8 bases and J 2 bases; nucleotides not matched to a gene: 11. The CDR3 runs to 17 residues. The CDR3 loop reads CASDLGQGKAGANVLTF. The CDR3, as DNA: TGTGCCAGTGACCTCGGACAGGGAAAGGCTGGGGCCAACGTCCTGACTTTC.

V gene TRBV3-1 combines with J gene TRBJ1-6, with no clear D. The CDR3 is made up of 13 amino acids. V was shortened by 1 base and J by 7 bases, with 5 bases between the two germline ends. Per the germline V gene, CDR1 is LGHDT and CDR2 is YNNKEL (reference sequence). The CDR3 sequence: CASSQVANSPLHF. The CDR3 DNA reads TGTGCCAGCAGCCAAGTGGCGAATTCACCCCTCCACTTT.

The gene calls are TRBV6-5 and TRBJ2-2; D gene ambiguous. V lost 8 bases and J 0 bases, leaving 19 bases between the germline ends. CDR3 length: 17 residues. Per germline, CDR1 MNHEY and CDR2 SVGAGI. The CDR3 sequence: CASSPQRPNPNTGELFF. DNA of the CDR3: TGTGCCAGCTCCCCCCAGAGGCCTAACCCGAACACCGGGGAGCTGTTTTTT.

Here the CDR3 reads CASSVEGTGDDEQYF. CDR3 nucleotide sequence: TGTGCCAGCAGCGTAGAGGGGACAGGGGACGACGAGCAGTACTTC. The chain recombines TRBV9 with TRBJ2-7; TRBD1 aligns across 10 bases. The junction had 5 bases not matched to a gene; V was cut back by 0 bases and J by 5 bases. Germline CDR1 and CDR2: SGDLS and YYNGEE. This CDR3 comprises 15 residues.

A single count supports this clonotype. V usage is TRBV19 and J usage is TRBJ2-7; 13 bases are shared with TRBD2. CDR3 length: 16 amino acids. Germline-derived CDR1 and CDR2 are LNHDA and SQIVND (reference sequence). The V and J ends lost 5 bases and 0 bases, in that order; junction bases with no gene match: 4. The CDR3, as DNA: TGTGCCAGTAGTCCTAGACTAGCGGGAGGCTCCTACGAGCAGTACTTC. Amino acids: CASSPRLAGGSYEQYF. Full variable domain (remainder filled in from reference TRBV19 and TRBJ2-7): DGGITQSPKYLFRKEGQNVTLSCEQNLNHDAMYWYRQDPGQGLRLIYYSQIVNDFQKGDIAEGYSVSREKKESFPLTVTSAQKNPTAFYLCASSPRLAGGSYEQYFGPGTRLTVT.

The chain is built from TRBV7-9 and TRBJ1-1, with D unclear. The germline V and J ends were trimmed by 5 bases and 4 bases, with 8 bases remaining between them. The CDR3 totals 12 residues. Germline V gives CDR1 SEHNR, CDR2 FQNEAQ (reference sequence). The CDR3 DNA is TGTGCCAGCAGCCCACCGGGCACTGAAGCTTTCTTT. This encodes CASSPPGTEAFF.

In this sample, this clonotype turned up many times. DNA of the CDR3: TGCGCCAGCAGCCAAGATGAGGGGAGAAACACCATATATTTT. It translates to CASSQDEGRNTIYF. This sequence joins TRBV4-1 and TRBJ1-3, with D perhaps matching TRBD1 (5 bases). The germline CDR1 and CDR2 sequences are MGHRA and YSYEKL. The CDR3 has 14 residues. Trimming shortened V by 0 bases and J by 5 bases, and 8 bases separated the two germline ends.

This clonotype was seen at least ten times. The CDR3 sequence: CASSSDSYNSPLHF. The CDR3 DNA reads TGTGCCAGCAGCTCGGACAGTTATAATTCACCCCTCCACTTT. The chain uses TRBV5-8 and TRBJ1-6, with D perhaps TRBD1 (6 bases). Trimming left V 3 bases short and J 4 bases short, with 8 bases between. The CDR3 is made up of 14 amino acids. Germline loops: CDR1 SGHTS, CDR2 YDEGEE.